This T cell receptor (beta chain) was obtained from a study of shared clonotypes between healthy human individuals. Study summary: With ages of 18 to 49, the donors were a couple of women and a few men.

V was pared by 0 bases and J by 2 bases, with 2 bases of the junction left unmatched. The CDR3 sequence is 16 residues long. Germline V gives CDR1 SGDLS, CDR2 YYNGEE. Researchers ran the assay at a deep level. Clones were read by immunoSEQ multiplex PCR, and TCRdb kept only the in-frame ones, dropping some. The table lists about 490,000 clones, 79% of them singletons, with about 12% in the top ten. This clone has just a few counts. The V call is TRBV9, the J call TRBJ2-1; TRBD1 matches 10 bases. Sequences were obtained from PBMCs. This sequence was found in a woman aged 35 to 49 in good health. Some clones in this sample may be carry-over from other donors' samples. CDR3 coding DNA: TGTGCCAGCAGCGTAGTAGGGACAGGGGCCTACAATGAGCAGTTCTTC. This sequence encodes CASSVVGTGAYNEQFF.